This T cell receptor (beta chain) originates from a study of cytomegalovirus exposure and HLA in healthy donors. Both 60 Vbeta primers and 13 Jbeta primers went into the PCR. This table comes from immunoSEQ multiplex PCR, and its TCRdb copy is limited to in-frame clones, with some not included. The sample carries over 80,000 clones, roughly 74% recorded once. This CDR3 spans 15 amino acids. The ends lost 0 bases at V and 3 bases at J; junction bases unmatched: 4. Germline lookup yields CDR1 SGHRS and CDR2 YFSETQ. Sequenced sample: PBMCs. The rearrangement uses TRBV5-1 and TRBJ2-7, with 9 bases matching TRBD1. The origin of this receptor is a woman aged 65 to 85 in good health and CMV-seropositive. CDR3 amino acids: CASSLAAGQGYEQYF. The CDR3 nucleotides read TGCGCCAGCAGCTTGGCGGCGGGACAGGGCTACGAGCAGTACTTC. The complete variable domain, with remaining parts taken from reference TRBV5-1 and TRBJ2-7, reads KAGVTQTPRYLIKTRGQQVTLSCSPISGHRSVSWYQQTPGQGLQFLFEYFSETQRNKGNFPGRFSGRQFSNSRSEMNVSTLELGDSALYLCASSLAAGQGYEQYFGPGTRLTVT.